This T cell receptor beta chain was found in a study of blood T cell repertoires in COVID-19. Turning to the study itself: Sample material is recorded as cDNA or gDNA derived from T cells, B-cell-depleted T cells, or PBMCs.

The method was immunoSEQ multiplex PCR; TCRdb's version includes in-frame clones alone and lacks a portion of them. The sample carries around 250,000 clones, roughly 89% recorded once. This CDR3 is 13 amino acids long. The V gene's germline CDR1 is LGHNA and CDR2 YNFKEQ. The J segment lost 6 bases and the V segment lost 2 bases, leaving 3 bases of the junction unmatched. This clone was seen a handful of times. The V and J genes are TRBV4-2 and TRBJ1-1; 7 nucleotides match TRBD1. Sample: peripheral blood. The sequence was collected from a woman between 35 and 50 years old who had recovered from COVID-19. CDR3 in amino acids: CASSQPTGAEAFF. CDR3 nucleotides: TGTGCCAGCAGCCAACCCACAGGGGCTGAAGCTTTCTTT.